This T cell receptor beta chain was found in a study of shared clonotypes between healthy human individuals. Study-level points and caveats: In contrast to clonotypes shared by all four donors, non-shared clonotypes had lower generation probabilities. In general, naive subsets displayed greater estimated richness than memory subsets did. Since donors were few, the genetic and exposure-history diversity represented was limited.

Trimming took off 0 bases at V and 6 bases at J, with 10 bases between the two ends. The CDR3 is made up of 14 amino acids. Germline CDR1 reads SGHRS; CDR2 reads YFSETQ. Note on this clone: The antigen is unknown.

Repertoires were generated with immunoSEQ multiplex PCR, while TCRdb's copy carries only in-frame clones and drops some. The sample carries approximately 710,000 clones, 90% recorded once. V usage is TRBV5-1 and J usage is TRBJ2-1; a weak D match, TRBD2 (5 bases). This clonotype was sampled from a man between 18 and 29 years old in good health. Some clones in this sample may be carry-over from other donors' samples. Sequenced: memory CD8+ T cells from PBMCs. Specified subset: CD45RO+ cells pooled with CCR7-negative TemRA cells. The CDR3 nucleotides read TGCGCCAGCAGCTTGGTTCTAGCCTCCAATGAGCAGTTCTTC. This translates into CASSLVLASNEQFF.